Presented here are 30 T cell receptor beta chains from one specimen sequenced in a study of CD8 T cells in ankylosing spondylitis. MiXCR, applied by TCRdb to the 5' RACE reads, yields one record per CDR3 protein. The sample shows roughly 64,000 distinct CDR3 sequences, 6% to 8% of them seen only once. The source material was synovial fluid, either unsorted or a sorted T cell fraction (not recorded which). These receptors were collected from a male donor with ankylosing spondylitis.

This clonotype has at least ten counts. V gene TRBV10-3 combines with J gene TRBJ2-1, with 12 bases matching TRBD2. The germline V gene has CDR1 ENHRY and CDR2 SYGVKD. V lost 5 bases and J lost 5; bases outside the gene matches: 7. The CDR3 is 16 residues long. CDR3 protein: CAISTPGLAGNNEQFF. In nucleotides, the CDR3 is TGTGCCATCAGTACTCCGGGACTAGCGGGTAACAATGAGCAGTTCTTC.

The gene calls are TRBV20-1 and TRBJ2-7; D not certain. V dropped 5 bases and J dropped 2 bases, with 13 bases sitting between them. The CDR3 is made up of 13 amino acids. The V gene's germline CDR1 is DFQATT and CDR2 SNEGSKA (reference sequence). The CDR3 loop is CSASGPPPYEQYF. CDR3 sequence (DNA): TGCAGTGCTTCGGGCCCACCCCCCTACGAGCAGTACTTC.

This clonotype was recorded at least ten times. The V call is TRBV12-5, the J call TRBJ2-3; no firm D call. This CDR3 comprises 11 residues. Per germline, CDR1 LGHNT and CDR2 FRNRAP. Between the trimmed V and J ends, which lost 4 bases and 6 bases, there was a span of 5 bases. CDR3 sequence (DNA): TGTGCTAGTGGTTCCCTGGATACGCAGTATTTT. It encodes CASGSLDTQYF.

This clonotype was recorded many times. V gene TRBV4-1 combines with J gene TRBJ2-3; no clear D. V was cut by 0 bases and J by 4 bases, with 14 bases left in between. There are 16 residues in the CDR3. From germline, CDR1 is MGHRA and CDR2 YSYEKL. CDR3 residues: CASSQDGATLPDTQYF. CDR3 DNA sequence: TGCGCCAGCAGCCAAGATGGAGCGACGCTTCCAGATACGCAGTATTTT.

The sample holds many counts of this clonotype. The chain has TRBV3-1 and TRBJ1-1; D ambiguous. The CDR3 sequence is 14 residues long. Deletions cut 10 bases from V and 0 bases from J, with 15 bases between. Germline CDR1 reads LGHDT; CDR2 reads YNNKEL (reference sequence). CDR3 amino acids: CATRPAGMNTEAFF. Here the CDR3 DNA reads TGTGCCACTCGCCCGGCCGGCATGAACACTGAAGCTTTCTTT. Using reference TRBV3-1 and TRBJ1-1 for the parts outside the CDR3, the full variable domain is DTAVSQTPKYLVTQMGNDKSIKCEQNLGHDTMYWYKQDSKKFLKIMFSYNNKELIINETVPNRFSPKSPDKAHLNLHINSLELGDSAVYFCATRPAGMNTEAFFGQGTRLTVV.

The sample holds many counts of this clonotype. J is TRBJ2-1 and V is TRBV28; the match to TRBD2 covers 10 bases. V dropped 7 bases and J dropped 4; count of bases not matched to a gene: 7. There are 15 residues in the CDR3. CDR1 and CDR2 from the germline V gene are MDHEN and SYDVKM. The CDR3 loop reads CASNLAGERYNEQFF. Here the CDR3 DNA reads TGTGCCAGCAACCTAGCGGGAGAACGGTACAATGAGCAGTTCTTC.

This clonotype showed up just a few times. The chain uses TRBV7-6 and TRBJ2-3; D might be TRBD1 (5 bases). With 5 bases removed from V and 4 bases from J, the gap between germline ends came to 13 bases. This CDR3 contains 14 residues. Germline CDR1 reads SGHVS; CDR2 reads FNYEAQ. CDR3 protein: CASSQPRGADTQYF. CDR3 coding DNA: TGTGCCAGCAGCCAGCCAAGGGGCGCAGATACGCAGTATTTT.

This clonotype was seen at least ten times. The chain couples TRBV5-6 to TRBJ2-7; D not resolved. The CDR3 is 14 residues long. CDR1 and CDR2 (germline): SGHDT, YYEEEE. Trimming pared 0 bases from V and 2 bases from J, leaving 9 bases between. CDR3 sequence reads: CASSLVGATYEQYF. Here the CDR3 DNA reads TGTGCCAGCAGCTTGGTTGGCGCAACCTACGAGCAGTACTTC.

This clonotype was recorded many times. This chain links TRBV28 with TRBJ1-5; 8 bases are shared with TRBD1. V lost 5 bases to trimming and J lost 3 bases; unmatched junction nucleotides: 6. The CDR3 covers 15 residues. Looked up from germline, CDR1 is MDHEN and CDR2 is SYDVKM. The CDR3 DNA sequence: TGTGCCAGCAGTCGACAGGGGAGGAACAATCAGCCCCAGCATTTT. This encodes CASSRQGRNNQPQHF.

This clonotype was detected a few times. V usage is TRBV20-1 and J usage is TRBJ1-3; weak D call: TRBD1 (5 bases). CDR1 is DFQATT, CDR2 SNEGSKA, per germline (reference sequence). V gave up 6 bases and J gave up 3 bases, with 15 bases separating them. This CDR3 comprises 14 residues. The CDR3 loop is CSADPGTFGNTIYF. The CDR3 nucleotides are TGCAGTGCGGACCCCGGGACGTTTGGAAACACCATATATTTT.

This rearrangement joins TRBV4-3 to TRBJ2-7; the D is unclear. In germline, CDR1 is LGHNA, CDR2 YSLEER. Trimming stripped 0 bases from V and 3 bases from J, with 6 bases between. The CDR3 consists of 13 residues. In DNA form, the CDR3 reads TGCGCCAGCAGCCAAGATCTAGGCTACGAGCAGTACTTC. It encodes CASSQDLGYEQYF.

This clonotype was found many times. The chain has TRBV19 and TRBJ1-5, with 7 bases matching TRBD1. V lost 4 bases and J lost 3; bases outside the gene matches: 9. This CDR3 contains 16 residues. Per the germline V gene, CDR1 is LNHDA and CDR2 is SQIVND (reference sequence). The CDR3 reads CASSTYPGTDNQPQHF. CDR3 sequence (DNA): TGTGCCAGTAGTACCTACCCCGGGACAGACAATCAGCCCCAGCATTTT.

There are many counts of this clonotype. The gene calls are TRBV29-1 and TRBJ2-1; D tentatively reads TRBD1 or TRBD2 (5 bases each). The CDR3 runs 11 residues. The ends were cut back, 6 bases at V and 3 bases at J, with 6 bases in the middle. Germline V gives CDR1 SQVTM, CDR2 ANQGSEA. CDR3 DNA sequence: TGCAGCGTGGGGGACTACAATGAGCAGTTCTTC. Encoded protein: CSVGDYNEQFF.

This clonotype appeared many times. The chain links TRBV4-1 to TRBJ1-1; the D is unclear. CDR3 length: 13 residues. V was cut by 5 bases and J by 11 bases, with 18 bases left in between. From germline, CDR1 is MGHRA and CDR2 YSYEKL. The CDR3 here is CASSVSRSVGAFF. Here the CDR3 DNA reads TGCGCCAGCAGCGTGAGTCGCAGCGTTGGGGCTTTCTTT.

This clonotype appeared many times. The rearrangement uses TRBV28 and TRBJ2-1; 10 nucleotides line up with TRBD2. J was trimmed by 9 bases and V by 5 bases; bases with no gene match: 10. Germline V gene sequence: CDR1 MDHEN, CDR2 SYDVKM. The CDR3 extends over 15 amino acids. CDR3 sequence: CASSGAGTSVLEQFF. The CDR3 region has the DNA TGTGCCAGCAGTGGTGCCGGGACTAGCGTCCTTGAGCAGTTCTTC.

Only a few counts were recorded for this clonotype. The CDR3 loop is CASSQGSASGRAPGRSSYNEQFF. The CDR3 nucleotides are TGTGCCAGCAGCCAAGGGTCGGCTAGCGGGAGGGCCCCCGGACGATCCTCCTACAATGAGCAGTTCTTC. The chain has TRBV4-2 and TRBJ2-1; 12 nucleotides align to TRBD2. The CDR3 length is 23 residues. J was trimmed by 0 bases and V by 1 base; bases with no gene match: 19. Looked up from germline, CDR1 is LGHNA and CDR2 is YNFKEQ.

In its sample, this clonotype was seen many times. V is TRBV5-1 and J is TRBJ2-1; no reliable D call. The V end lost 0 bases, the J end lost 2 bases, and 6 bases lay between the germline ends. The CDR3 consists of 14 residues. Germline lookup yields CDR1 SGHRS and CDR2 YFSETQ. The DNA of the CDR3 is TGCGCCAGCAGCTTGGCTCTAGCCTACAATGAGCAGTTCTTC. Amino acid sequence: CASSLALAYNEQFF.

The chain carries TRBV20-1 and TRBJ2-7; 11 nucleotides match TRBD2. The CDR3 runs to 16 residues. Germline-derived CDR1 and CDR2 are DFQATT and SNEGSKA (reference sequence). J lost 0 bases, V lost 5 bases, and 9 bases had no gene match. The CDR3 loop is CSAVTSGTTSSYEQYF. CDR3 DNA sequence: TGCAGTGCTGTGACTAGCGGGACGACCAGCTCCTACGAGCAGTACTTC.

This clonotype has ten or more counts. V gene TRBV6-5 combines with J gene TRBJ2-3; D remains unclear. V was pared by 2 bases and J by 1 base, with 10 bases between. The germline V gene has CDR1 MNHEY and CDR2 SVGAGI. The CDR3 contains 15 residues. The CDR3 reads CASSYPQLRTDTQYF. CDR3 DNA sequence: TGTGCCAGCAGTTACCCCCAGCTTCGCACAGATACGCAGTATTTT.

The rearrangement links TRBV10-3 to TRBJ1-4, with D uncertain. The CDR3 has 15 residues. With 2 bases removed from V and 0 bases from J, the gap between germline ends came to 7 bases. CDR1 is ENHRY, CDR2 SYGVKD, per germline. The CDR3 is CAISEGLSTNEKLFF. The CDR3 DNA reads TGTGCCATCAGTGAGGGACTCTCAACTAATGAAAAACTGTTTTTT.

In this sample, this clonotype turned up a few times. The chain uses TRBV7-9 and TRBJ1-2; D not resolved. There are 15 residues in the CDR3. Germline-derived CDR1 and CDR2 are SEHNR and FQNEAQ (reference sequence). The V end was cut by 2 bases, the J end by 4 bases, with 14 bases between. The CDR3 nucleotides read TGTGCCAGCAGCTTAAGGTCGCAGAACTTCTATGGCTACACCTTC. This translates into CASSLRSQNFYGYTF.

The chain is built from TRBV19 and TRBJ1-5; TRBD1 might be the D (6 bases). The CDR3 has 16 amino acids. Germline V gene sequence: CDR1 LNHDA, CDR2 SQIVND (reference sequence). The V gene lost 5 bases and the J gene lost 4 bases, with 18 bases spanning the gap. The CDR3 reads CASSSPGQRGNQPQHF. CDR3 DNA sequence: TGTGCCAGTAGTTCCCCGGGACAACGGGGGAATCAGCCCCAGCATTTT.

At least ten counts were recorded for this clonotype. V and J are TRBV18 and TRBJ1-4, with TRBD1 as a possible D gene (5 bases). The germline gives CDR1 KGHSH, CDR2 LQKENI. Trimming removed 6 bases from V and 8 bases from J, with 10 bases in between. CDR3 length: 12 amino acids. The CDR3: CASSPRGEKLFF. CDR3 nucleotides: TGTGCCAGCTCCCCGAGGGGCGAAAAACTGTTTTTT. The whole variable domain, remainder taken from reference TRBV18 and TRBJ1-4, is NAGVMQNPRHLVRRRGQEARLRCSPMKGHSHVYWYRQLPEEGLKFMVYLQKENIIDESGMPKERFSAEFPKEGPSILRIQQVVRGDSAAYFCASSPRGEKLFFGSGTQLSVL.

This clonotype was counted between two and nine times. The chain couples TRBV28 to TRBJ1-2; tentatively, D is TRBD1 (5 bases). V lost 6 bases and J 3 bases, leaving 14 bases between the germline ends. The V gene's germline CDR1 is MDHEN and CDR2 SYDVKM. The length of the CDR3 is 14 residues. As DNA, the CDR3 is TGTGCCAGCAGGGTCGGGGCAGTGGACTATGGCTACACCTTC. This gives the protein CASRVGAVDYGYTF.

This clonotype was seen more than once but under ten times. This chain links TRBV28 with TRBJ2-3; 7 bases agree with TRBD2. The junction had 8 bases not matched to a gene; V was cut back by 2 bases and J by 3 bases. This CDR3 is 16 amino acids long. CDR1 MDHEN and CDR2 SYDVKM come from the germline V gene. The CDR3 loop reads CASSLLYRGGTDTQYF. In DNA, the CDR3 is TGTGCCAGCAGTTTACTGTATAGGGGAGGGACAGATACGCAGTATTTT.

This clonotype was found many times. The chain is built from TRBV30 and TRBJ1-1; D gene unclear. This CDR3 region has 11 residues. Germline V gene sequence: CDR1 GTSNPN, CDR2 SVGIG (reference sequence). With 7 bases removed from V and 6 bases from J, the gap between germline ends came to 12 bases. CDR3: CASRGGPEAFF. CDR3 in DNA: TGTGCCTCCCGTGGAGGACCTGAAGCTTTCTTT. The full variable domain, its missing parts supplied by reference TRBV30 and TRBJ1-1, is SQTIHQWPATLVQPVGSPLSLECTVEGTSNPNLYWYRQAAGRGLQLLFYSVGIGQISSEVPQNLSASRPQDRQFILSSKKLLLSDSGFYLCASRGGPEAFFGQGTRLTVV.

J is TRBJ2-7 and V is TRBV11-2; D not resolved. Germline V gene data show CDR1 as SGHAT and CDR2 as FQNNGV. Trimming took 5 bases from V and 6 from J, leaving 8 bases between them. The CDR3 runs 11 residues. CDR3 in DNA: TGTGCCAGCAGCCGCAAGTCCGAGCAGTACTTC. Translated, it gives CASSRKSEQYF.

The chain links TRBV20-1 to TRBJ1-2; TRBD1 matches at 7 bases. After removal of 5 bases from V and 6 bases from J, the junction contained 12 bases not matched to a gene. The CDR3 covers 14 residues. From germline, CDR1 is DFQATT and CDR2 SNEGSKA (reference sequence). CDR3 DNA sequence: TGCAGTGCTCCACGGACAGGAATTAGGAATGGCTACACCTTC. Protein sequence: CSAPRTGIRNGYTF.

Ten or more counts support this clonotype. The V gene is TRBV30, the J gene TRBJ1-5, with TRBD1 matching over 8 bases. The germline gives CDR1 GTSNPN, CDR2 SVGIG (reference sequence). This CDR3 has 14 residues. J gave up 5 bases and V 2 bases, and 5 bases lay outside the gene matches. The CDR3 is CAWSRDRNDQPQHF. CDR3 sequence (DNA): TGTGCCTGGAGTCGGGACAGGAATGATCAGCCCCAGCATTTT.

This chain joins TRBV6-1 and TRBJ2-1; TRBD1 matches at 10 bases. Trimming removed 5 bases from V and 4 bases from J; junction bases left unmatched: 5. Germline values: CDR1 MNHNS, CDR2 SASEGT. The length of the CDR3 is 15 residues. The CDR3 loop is CASSPRTGGYNEQFF. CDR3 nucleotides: TGTGCCAGCAGTCCTAGGACAGGGGGGTACAATGAGCAGTTCTTC.